The 11 T cell receptor beta chains below come from one sample, sequenced in a study of shared clonotypes between healthy human individuals. Naive CD8 cells, CD45RO-negative and positively selected for CCR7, excluded terminally differentiated effector memory CD45RA+ cells. The data were produced by immunoSEQ multiplex PCR, yet TCRdb's version contains in-frame clones alone and is incomplete. The data hold approximately 740,000 clones, with 90% to 95% observed a single time. The sequenced sample was naive CD8+ T cells sorted from blood. The receptor set was obtained from a man aged 25 to 40 in good health.

Of note for this clone: This CDR3 is also generated by other DNA sequences in the sample. The chain recombines TRBV27 with TRBJ2-3; D is tentatively TRBD1 or TRBD2 (5 bases each). From germline, CDR1 is MNHEY and CDR2 SMNVEV (reference sequence). V lost 2 bases and J lost 1, with 7 bases in between. The CDR3 spans 14 residues. The CDR3 protein is CASSLRGRTDTQYF. CDR3 nucleotides: TGTGCCAGCAGTTTAAGGGGACGCACAGATACGCAGTATTTT.

This clone was counted once. This sequence joins TRBV19 and TRBJ1-5; D is unclear. The CDR3 is 15 residues long. Germline assignment: CDR1 LNHDA and CDR2 SQIVND (reference sequence). The V end lost 8 bases, the J end lost 1 base, and 15 bases lay between the germline ends. The CDR3 reads CASWPHGMSNQPQHF. CDR3 in DNA: TGTGCCAGTTGGCCGCATGGAATGAGCAATCAGCCCCAGCATTTT. The full variable domain, with the rest looked up from reference TRBV19 and TRBJ1-5, is DGGITQSPKYLFRKEGQNVTLSCEQNLNHDAMYWYRQDPGQGLRLIYYSQIVNDFQKGDIAEGYSVSREKKESFPLTVTSAQKNPTAFYLCASWPHGMSNQPQHFGDGTRLSIL.

A remark on this clone: Other DNA sequences in this specimen translate into the identical CDR3. The chain joins TRBV14 to TRBJ2-7; no clear D gene. The CDR3 runs 12 residues. Germline V gene lookup returns CDR1 SGHDN and CDR2 FVKESK. With 0 bases removed from V and 0 bases from J, the gap between germline ends came to 0 bases. The CDR3 sequence is CASSQDSYEQYF. CDR3 nucleotide sequence: TGTGCCAGCAGCCAAGACTCCTACGAGCAGTACTTC. The full variable domain, completed using reference TRBV14 and TRBJ2-7, is EAGVTQFPSHSVIEKGQTVTLRCDPISGHDNLYWYRRVMGKEIKFLLHFVKESKQDESGMPNNRFLAERTGGTYSTLKVQPAELEDSGVYFCASSQDSYEQYFGPGTRLTVT.

This clone occurred once. The chain recombines TRBV9 with TRBJ2-3; TRBD1 matches 8 bases. In germline, CDR1 is SGDLS, CDR2 YYNGEE. The CDR3 totals 16 residues. Trimming cost V 3 bases and J 3 bases; bases outside gene matches: 9. The DNA of the CDR3 is TGTGCCAGCAGCGCCATCGCGGACAGGGTGACAGATACGCAGTATTTT. This gives the protein CASSAIADRVTDTQYF.

This chain uses TRBV30 with TRBJ2-1; D is unresolved. The CDR3 sequence is 11 residues long. V dropped 4 bases and J dropped 4 bases, with 5 bases sitting between them. Looked up from germline, CDR1 is GTSNPN and CDR2 is SVGIG (reference sequence). The CDR3 bases are TGTGCCTGGAAGGAATACAATGAGCAGTTCTTC. This encodes CAWKEYNEQFF.

This chain connects TRBV7-2 to TRBJ2-2; D is unclear. The CDR3 extends over 14 amino acids. Trimming removed 1 base at V and 3 bases at J, with 6 bases between. Per germline, CDR1 SGHTA and CDR2 FQGNSA. In nucleotides, the CDR3 is TGTGCCAGCAGCTTAGGGGTGTACACCGGGGAGCTGTTTTTT. The encoded protein is CASSLGVYTGELFF.

V is TRBV18 and J is TRBJ2-3; no reliable D call. Germline V gene sequence: CDR1 KGHSH, CDR2 LQKENI. The V end lost 6 bases, the J end lost 4 bases, and 5 bases lay between the germline ends. CDR3 length: 11 residues. CDR3 in amino acids: CASSFPDTQYF. Here the CDR3 DNA reads TGTGCCAGCTCCTTTCCAGATACGCAGTATTTT.

The chain employs TRBV27 and TRBJ2-2; D unresolved. Germline V gives CDR1 MNHEY, CDR2 SMNVEV (reference sequence). Deletions cut 7 bases from V and 0 bases from J, with 9 bases between. The length of the CDR3 is 14 residues. CDR3 sequence: CASTGLTNTGELFF. The CDR3 DNA reads TGTGCCAGCACTGGGCTGACGAACACCGGGGAGCTGTTTTTT.

The chain uses TRBV7-9 and TRBJ2-1; possibly TRBD1 for D (6 bases). This CDR3 is built from 12 residues. Deletions cut 5 bases from V and 7 bases from J, with 9 bases between. Germline CDR1 reads SEHNR; CDR2 reads FQNEAQ (reference sequence). The CDR3 here is CASSNDRNEQFF. DNA of the CDR3: TGTGCCAGCAGCAACGACAGGAATGAGCAGTTCTTC.

The chain carries TRBV28 and TRBJ2-7, with a tentative D call TRBD1 (5 bases). The germline CDR1 and CDR2 sequences are MDHEN and SYDVKM. V was clipped by 6 bases and J by 4 bases, with 10 bases between them. This CDR3 has 12 residues. The CDR3, as DNA: TGTGCCAGCAGGACAGATTATTACGAGCAGTACTTC. Translating gives CASRTDYYEQYF.

The chain is built from TRBV28 and TRBJ2-1; D may be TRBD2 (6 bases). Germline V gene data show CDR1 as MDHEN and CDR2 as SYDVKM. Trimming removed 5 bases at V and 3 bases at J, with 14 bases between. This CDR3 spans 15 amino acids. CDR3 region: CASSPRRVGYNEQFF. DNA for the CDR3: TGTGCCAGCAGTCCCCGGAGGGTGGGCTACAATGAGCAGTTCTTC.